One and the same sample provided the 10 T cell receptor beta chains below, sequenced in a study of T cell repertoires in cytomegalovirus infection. TCRdb reprocessed the reads with MiXCR, giving one entry per CDR3 protein. The profile shows about 310,000 distinct CDR3 sequences, under 20% of them singletons. Source material: PBMCs. The source of these receptors is a human donor in good health (CMV status not recorded). Some clones in this sample may be carry-over from other donors' samples.

This clonotype was counted at least ten times. V is TRBV7-9 and J is TRBJ1-1; 10 bases are a match to TRBD1. CDR1 and CDR2 (germline): SEHNR, FQNEAQ (reference sequence). The trim removed 5 bases at V and 0 bases at J, leaving 12 bases unmatched. The CDR3 totals 18 residues. The CDR3 spells CASSGDRGRGLLNTEAFF. The CDR3 DNA follows: TGTGCCAGCAGCGGAGACAGGGGGCGAGGTTTATTGAACACTGAAGCTTTCTTT.

This clonotype was counted only a few times. The genes are TRBV12-3 or TRBV12-4 and TRBJ1-5; D is unresolved. The CDR3 contains 12 residues. V was clipped by 5 bases and J by 6 bases, with 8 bases between them. The CDR3 region has the DNA TGTGCCAGCAGTCGAGACGGTCAGCCCCAGCATTTT. Protein product: CASSRDGQPQHF.

The chain recombines TRBV28 with TRBJ2-2; 8 positions match TRBD2. V trimming: 6 bases; J trimming: 5 bases; junction bases outside the gene matches: 8. Germline loops: CDR1 MDHEN, CDR2 SYDVKM. The length of the CDR3 is 15 residues. The CDR3 here is CASSPGGARTGELFF. The CDR3 coding sequence is TGTGCCAGCAGCCCCGGGGGGGCGCGTACCGGGGAGCTGTTTTTT.

The table lists this clonotype with many counts. The chain recombines TRBV4-2 with TRBJ2-5, with TRBD1 matching over 7 bases. The CDR3 extends over 17 amino acids. J lost 4 bases, V lost 0 bases, and 11 bases had no gene match. Germline lookup yields CDR1 LGHNA and CDR2 YNFKEQ. The CDR3 DNA is TGTGCCAGCAGCCAAGAACGTGGCAGGGGGTTTGGAGAGACCCAGTACTTC. It is translated as CASSQERGRGFGETQYF.

This sequence joins TRBV29-1 and TRBJ1-5; D perhaps matches TRBD1 (6 bases). The V gene's germline CDR1 is SQVTM and CDR2 ANQGSEA. The CDR3 extends over 12 amino acids. Between the trimmed V and J ends, which lost 5 bases and 4 bases, there was a span of 9 bases. The CDR3 reads CSVSDSNQPQHF. Written as DNA, the CDR3 is TGCAGCGTTTCGGACAGTAATCAGCCCCAGCATTTT.

This clonotype was counted many times. The chain joins TRBV15 to TRBJ1-3; D remains unclear. The CDR3 has 16 residues. Deletions cut 0 bases from V and 0 bases from J, with 9 bases between. Germline-derived CDR1 and CDR2 are LNHNV and YYDKDF (reference sequence). CDR3 coding DNA: TGTGCCACCAGCAGAGATTATGGGGTCTCTGGAAACACCATATATTTT. It yields the protein CATSRDYGVSGNTIYF. The entire variable domain, with the rest obtained from reference TRBV15 and TRBJ1-3, is as follows: DAMVIQNPRYQVTQFGKPVTLSCSQTLNHNVMYWYQQKSSQAPKLLFHYYDKDFNNEADTPDNFQSRRPNTSFCFLDIRSPGLGDTAMYLCATSRDYGVSGNTIYFGEGSWLTVV.

The V gene is TRBV5-4, the J gene TRBJ2-5; D is unresolved. The CDR3 runs to 14 residues. Germline CDR1 is SGHNT and CDR2 is YYREEE (reference sequence). V lost 2 bases, J lost 1 base, and 9 bases lay in between. CDR3 DNA: TGTGCCAGCAGCTTTCCTGGAATCCAAGAGACCCAGTACTTC. Translation: CASSFPGIQETQYF.

This clonotype was counted between two and nine times. The chain has TRBV10-3 and TRBJ2-1; D perhaps matches TRBD1 (5 bases). Trimming shortened V by 10 bases and J by 7 bases, and 20 bases separated the two germline ends. CDR1 ENHRY and CDR2 SYGVKD come from the germline V gene. The CDR3 covers 14 residues. The CDR3 region is CATLSSGSWNEQFF. In DNA, the CDR3 is TGTGCCACCCTCTCATCAGGGTCCTGGAATGAGCAGTTCTTC.

This clonotype was picked up many times. The V call is TRBV20-1, the J call TRBJ2-7; 8 bases fit TRBD1. The CDR3 runs 12 residues. V lost 4 bases to trimming and J lost 4 bases; unmatched junction nucleotides: 3. The germline V gene encodes CDR1 DFQATT and CDR2 SNEGSKA (reference sequence). This chain's CDR3 is CSATRGQYEQYF. CDR3 coding DNA: TGCAGTGCTACCAGGGGGCAATACGAGCAGTACTTC.

The chain joins TRBV6-2 or TRBV6-3 to TRBJ2-3; no clear D gene. This CDR3 has 15 residues. The ends were cut back, 3 bases at V and 0 bases at J, with 10 bases in the middle. CDR1 MNHEY and CDR2 SVGEGT come from the germline V gene. CDR3 sequence reads: CASSYGLPSTDTQYF. CDR3 nucleotide sequence: TGTGCCAGCAGTTATGGGTTACCTAGCACAGATACGCAGTATTTT.